Presented here are 17 T cell receptor beta chains from one specimen sequenced in a study of T cells in Graves' hyperthyroidism and ophthalmopathy. Amplified TCR beta CDR3 regions derived from RNA transcripts. The study used the HTBI primer set for a first-round RT-PCR of the TCR CDR3. TCRdb analysed the multiplex PCR reads with MiXCR anew, one entry per CDR3 protein. The data contain 550,000 to 700,000 distinct CDR3 sequences, roughly 15% of them singletons. What was sequenced was blood. These receptors all stem from a woman aged 40 to 49 with Graves' ophthalmopathy.

In this sample, this clonotype turned up many times. The chain employs TRBV6-1 and TRBJ1-2; TRBD1 matches 7 bases. J lost 4 bases, V lost 1 base, and 6 bases had no gene match. This CDR3 has 15 amino acids. The germline gives CDR1 MNHNS, CDR2 SASEGT. Here the CDR3 reads CASSEGTGVGYGYTF. CDR3 coding DNA: TGTGCCAGCAGTGAAGGGACAGGCGTTGGCTATGGCTACACCTTC.

Of note for this clonotype: A much larger clone lies a single base off, so this may be a read error. The chain links TRBV5-1 to TRBJ2-5, with 13 bases matching TRBD2. The CDR3 loop spans 16 amino acids. CDR1 is SGHRS and CDR2 is YFSETQ in the germline V gene. Trimming removed 4 bases from V and 7 bases from J; junction bases left unmatched: 10. The CDR3 here is CASSPGLAGAGGTQYF. In DNA, the CDR3 is TGCGCCAGCAGCCCAGGACTAGCGGGAGCGGGTGGGACCCAGTACTTC.

This sequence joins TRBV19 and TRBJ2-7; maybe TRBD1 (5 bases). The CDR3 is 15 amino acids. The germline CDR1 and CDR2 sequences are LNHDA and SQIVND (reference sequence). V shed 8 bases and J shed 4 bases, with 21 bases lying between them. For the CDR3, the DNA is TGTGCCAGTTCCTCTTTGATGTCAGGGCATTACGAGCAGTACTTC. Translated, it gives CASSSLMSGHYEQYF.

The V gene is TRBV6-1, the J gene TRBJ1-1; D perhaps matches TRBD1 (5 bases). V was clipped by 6 bases and J by 8 bases, with 13 bases between them. Germline CDR1 MNHNS, CDR2 SASEGT. The CDR3 contains 12 residues. This chain's CDR3 is CASSLHRPEAFF. Here the CDR3 DNA reads TGTGCCAGCAGCCTTCACAGGCCCGAAGCTTTCTTT.

This clonotype appeared many times. This chain joins TRBV12-3 or TRBV12-4 and TRBJ1-5, with TRBD1 matching 9 bases. J gave up 5 bases and V 5 bases, and 7 bases lay outside the gene matches. The CDR3 is 15 residues long. CDR3 protein: CASSTGQGVYQPQHF. CDR3 bases: TGTGCCAGCAGTACGGGACAGGGTGTTTATCAGCCCCAGCATTTT.

This clonotype showed up many times. The chain combines TRBV15 with TRBJ2-5; D is perhaps TRBD2 (5 bases). Germline CDR1 reads LNHNV; CDR2 reads YYDKDF (reference sequence). The CDR3 runs 14 residues. Deletions cut 0 bases from V and 5 bases from J, with 10 bases between. CDR3 amino acids: CATSRDPVAETQYF. Written as DNA, the CDR3 is TGTGCCACCAGCAGAGATCCAGTAGCGGAGACCCAGTACTTC.

This clonotype has a count of ten or more. This rearrangement joins TRBV10-2 to TRBJ2-7; D is ambiguous. Trimming took 5 bases from V and 2 from J, leaving 10 bases between them. Germline assignment: CDR1 WSHSY and CDR2 SAAADI. This CDR3 has 13 residues. CDR3 coding DNA: TGCGCCAGCAGTACGGACGGACCCTACGAGCAGTACTTC. Amino acids: CASSTDGPYEQYF.

This clonotype was counted at least ten times. The chain joins TRBV6-5 to TRBJ1-6; a possible D gene is TRBD1 (6 bases). The length of the CDR3 is 15 residues. CDR1 and CDR2 (germline): MNHEY, SVGAGI. V lost 2 bases and J lost 9, with 14 bases in between. CDR3 residues: CASSYGDIRSSPLHF. The DNA for the CDR3 is TGTGCCAGCAGTTACGGGGACATCAGGTCTTCACCCCTCCACTTT.

This clonotype appeared many times. The chain recombines TRBV6-1 with TRBJ1-2, with D possibly TRBD1 on 6 matching bases. From germline, CDR1 is MNHNS and CDR2 SASEGT. V gave up 10 bases and J gave up 8 bases, with 20 bases separating them. The CDR3 runs to 13 residues. The CDR3 loop is CATRPTGTGGYTF. The CDR3 DNA is TGTGCCACAAGGCCTACAGGGACCGGGGGCTACACCTTC.

This clonotype was detected a few times. This rearrangement joins TRBV7-9 to TRBJ2-7, with a possible D match to TRBD2 (5 bases). Germline lookup yields CDR1 SEHNR and CDR2 FQNEAQ (reference sequence). Trimming left V 5 bases short and J 10 bases short, with 15 bases between. CDR3 length equals 12 residues. CDR3 protein: CASSPEGLEQYF. The CDR3 DNA reads TGTGCCAGCAGCCCCGAGGGCCTTGAACAGTACTTC. Full variable domain (rest looked up from reference TRBV7-9 and TRBJ2-7): DTGVSQNPRHKITKRGQNVTFRCDPISEHNRLYWYRQTLGQGPEFLTYFQNEAQLEKSRLLSDRFSAERPKGSFSTLEIQRTEQGDSAMYLCASSPEGLEQYFGPGTRLTVT.

This clonotype was recorded many times. CDR3 in DNA: TGTGCCAGCAGTGCCCCCCGACTAGTGGCATACTACGAGCAGTACTTC. This gives the protein CASSAPRLVAYYEQYF. V usage is TRBV28 and J usage is TRBJ2-7, with D possibly being TRBD2 (6 bases). CDR1 MDHEN and CDR2 SYDVKM come from the germline V gene. Trimming took off 5 bases at V and 3 bases at J, with 20 bases between the two ends. CDR3 length equals 16 residues.

This clonotype was seen a few times. V usage is TRBV7-2 and J usage is TRBJ1-1, with a tentative D call TRBD1 (5 bases). V shed 3 bases and J shed 5 bases, with 16 bases lying between them. Germline lookup yields CDR1 SGHTA and CDR2 FQGNSA. The CDR3 contains 15 residues. The chain's CDR3 is CASSFRRRAETEAFF. CDR3 in DNA: TGTGCCAGCAGCTTTCGGCGCAGGGCGGAAACTGAAGCTTTCTTT.

At least ten counts were recorded for this clonotype. V and J are TRBV19 and TRBJ2-5; 7 bases fit TRBD2. Germline V gives CDR1 LNHDA, CDR2 SQIVND (reference sequence). The ends lost 1 base at V and 5 bases at J; junction bases unmatched: 13. This CDR3 has 17 residues. The CDR3 region is CASSIVFVGLGGETQYF. CDR3 nucleotides: TGTGCCAGTAGTATAGTGTTCGTAGGACTAGGAGGGGAGACCCAGTACTTC.

This clonotype showed up many times. The chain carries TRBV30 and TRBJ1-1; no clear D. The length of the CDR3 is 11 residues. Trimming removed 8 bases at V and 11 bases at J, with 18 bases between. From germline, CDR1 is GTSNPN and CDR2 SVGIG (reference sequence). The DNA for the CDR3 is TGTGCCCCCGGTAGTCATGGTTGGGCTTTCTTT. It codes for CAPGSHGWAFF.

This clonotype has at least ten counts. The chain carries TRBV4-1 and TRBJ2-7, with 7 bases matching TRBD2. The V and J ends lost 4 bases and 0 bases, in that order; junction bases with no gene match: 6. This CDR3 is built from 15 residues. The germline CDR1 and CDR2 sequences are MGHRA and YSYEKL. CDR3 coding DNA: TGCGCCAGCAGCCCTAGCGGTACCTTCTCCTACGAGCAGTACTTC. Encoded protein: CASSPSGTFSYEQYF.

The chain uses TRBV20-1 and TRBJ1-1; TRBD1 agrees at 8 bases. Germline CDR1 DFQATT, CDR2 SNEGSKA (reference sequence). This CDR3 is 14 amino acids long. V was clipped by 6 bases and J by 1 base; unmatched bases: 7. CDR3 residues: CSAGGGTGNTEAFF. The CDR3 DNA follows: TGCAGTGCCGGAGGAGGGACAGGGAACACTGAAGCTTTCTTT.

This clonotype has ten or more counts. The chain links TRBV28 to TRBJ2-7, with a tentative D call TRBD2 (5 bases). The germline V gene encodes CDR1 MDHEN and CDR2 SYDVKM. The CDR3 totals 13 residues. Deletions cut 7 bases from V and 2 bases from J, with 12 bases between. CDR3 bases: TGTGCCAGCACCCGGACTTCCACCTACGAGCAGTACTTC. As protein: CASTRTSTYEQYF.